The 24 T cell receptor beta chains below were found in one sample sequenced in a study of T cells after posttransplantation cyclophosphamide. Some clones are missing from TCRdb's copy, which holds only in-frame ones; the method was immunoSEQ multiplex PCR. The sample shows roughly 21,000 clones, nearly 99% of them seen only once. Sequenced material: naive CD8+ T cells sorted from PBMCs. The receptors here all came from a man aged 40-50 years in good health, CMV-negative, and a related stem cell transplant donor.

This rearrangement joins TRBV2 to TRBJ2-1; 11 bases agree with TRBD2. The CDR3 has 13 residues. Losses at the gene ends were 7 bases for V and 12 bases for J; bases not matched to a gene: 8. Germline CDR1 is SNHLY and CDR2 is FYNNEI. The CDR3 region is CASMGLAERRQFF. The CDR3 coding sequence is TGTGCCAGCATGGGACTAGCGGAGCGGAGGCAGTTCTTC.

This clone was seen once. This chain uses TRBV29-1 with TRBJ2-2; 11 positions match TRBD1. This CDR3 region has 13 residues. CDR1 is SQVTM, CDR2 ANQGSEA, per germline. Trimming removed 7 bases from V and 5 bases from J; junction bases left unmatched: 3. The DNA of the CDR3 is TGCAGCGCGGACAGGGGGCTAACCGGGGAGCTGTTTTTT. It is translated as CSADRGLTGELFF.

The rearrangement links TRBV11-2 to TRBJ1-6; D is uncertain. Looked up from germline, CDR1 is SGHAT and CDR2 is FQNNGV. With 1 base removed from V and 8 bases from J, the gap between germline ends came to 9 bases. This CDR3 comprises 14 residues. The CDR3 is CASSLGASHSPLHF. In DNA, the CDR3 is TGTGCCAGCAGCTTAGGGGCCAGCCATTCACCCCTCCACTTT.

The chain carries TRBV7-2 and TRBJ2-7, with D possibly being TRBD2 (6 bases). The V end lost 6 bases, the J end lost 0 bases, and 12 bases lay between the germline ends. The V gene's germline CDR1 is SGHTA and CDR2 FQGNSA. The CDR3 has 14 amino acids. CDR3 loop: CASSFSGISYEQYF. The CDR3 DNA is TGTGCCAGCAGTTTTAGCGGAATCTCCTACGAGCAGTACTTC. Looking up the rest from reference TRBV7-2 and TRBJ2-7 gives the full variable domain: GAGVSQSPSNKVTEKGKDVELRCDPISGHTALYWYRQSLGQGLEFLIYFQGNSAPDKSGLPSDRFSAERTGGSVSTLTIQRTQQEDSAVYLCASSFSGISYEQYFGPGTRLTVT.

This chain connects TRBV10-1 to TRBJ2-1; weak D call: TRBD2 (6 bases). CDR3 length equals 13 residues. The germline gives CDR1 WNHNN, CDR2 SYGVQD (reference sequence). The V end was cut by 8 bases, the J end by 5 bases, with 13 bases between. The CDR3 coding sequence is TGCGCCAGCGGCCTAGGACTAAACAATGAGCAGTTCTTC. Translating gives CASGLGLNNEQFF.

A note on this clone: At one end the junction does not follow the germline gene, possibly because of a read error. This sample also contains other DNA sequences that code for the same CDR3. The chain has TRBV7-6 and TRBJ1-2; maybe TRBD1 (5 bases). Germline values: CDR1 SGHVS, CDR2 FNYEAQ. The CDR3 is 14 residues long. The CDR3 reads CASSLDSKAYGYTF. The CDR3 DNA reads as TGTGCCAGTAGCTTAGACAGCAAAGCATATGGCTACACCTTC.

The V call is TRBV19, the J call TRBJ1-5; 7 bases fit TRBD1. Germline values: CDR1 LNHDA, CDR2 SQIVND (reference sequence). V trimming: 4 bases; J trimming: 3 bases; junction bases outside the gene matches: 9. CDR3 length equals 16 residues. DNA of the CDR3: TGTGCCAGTAGTACCGGGACAGAAGTCGTCAATCAGCCCCAGCATTTT. Residues: CASSTGTEVVNQPQHF.

This chain's CDR3 is CASSISGSEYEQFF. CDR3 DNA sequence: TGTGCCAGCAGCATAAGCGGGAGTGAGTATGAGCAGTTCTTC. The V gene is TRBV7-3, the J gene TRBJ2-1, with TRBD2 matching over 8 bases. The germline gives CDR1 SGHTA, CDR2 FQGTGA. The CDR3 consists of 14 residues. The V segment lost 5 bases and the J segment 8 bases; nucleotides outside the gene matches: 8. The whole variable domain, remainder taken from reference TRBV7-3 and TRBJ2-1, is GAGVSQTPSNKVTEKGKYVELRCDPISGHTALYWYRQSLGQGPEFLIYFQGTGAADDSGLPNDRFFAVRPEGSVSTLKIQRTERGDSAVYLCASSISGSEYEQFFGPGTRLTVL.

This clone was seen a single time. The V call is TRBV6-5, the J call TRBJ1-3, with D unresolved. The ends were cut back, 10 bases at V and 7 bases at J, with 20 bases in the middle. The CDR3 length is 14 residues. Germline V gene data show CDR1 as MNHEY and CDR2 as SVGAGI. DNA of the CDR3: TGTGCCACCAGCCCTGTCGCGGGCGGCAACACCATATATTTT. Protein: CATSPVAGGNTIYF.

CDR3 in DNA: TGTGCCAGCAGCTTAGCGCTGGACAGAGTCTATGGCTACACCTTC. This sequence encodes CASSLALDRVYGYTF. The rearrangement uses TRBV7-2 and TRBJ1-2; tentative D call: TRBD1 (6 bases). The CDR3 length is 15 residues. From germline, CDR1 is SGHTA and CDR2 FQGNSA. Trimming removed 0 bases at V and 4 bases at J, with 12 bases between.

This rearrangement joins TRBV4-1 to TRBJ2-5; 9 bases agree with TRBD1. The V segment lost 0 bases and the J segment 5 bases; nucleotides outside the gene matches: 10. CDR1 and CDR2 from the germline V gene are MGHRA and YSYEKL. This CDR3 is built from 17 residues. CDR3 DNA sequence: TGCGCCAGCAGCCAAGAATACGTCGGGACAGGGAGGGAGACCCAGTACTTC. Protein product: CASSQEYVGTGRETQYF.

This clone was counted once. V gene TRBV28 combines with J gene TRBJ1-2; TRBD1 might be the D (6 bases). Per germline, CDR1 MDHEN and CDR2 SYDVKM. CDR3 length: 14 amino acids. V dropped 5 bases and J dropped 1 base, with 11 bases sitting between them. CDR3 in amino acids: CASSLLDSNYGYTF. For the CDR3, the DNA is TGTGCCAGCAGTCTCTTGGACAGTAACTATGGCTACACCTTC.

In its sample, this clone was seen once. V is TRBV5-6 and J is TRBJ2-2; perhaps TRBD2 as D (5 bases). The CDR3 contains 14 residues. Germline V gene data show CDR1 as SGHDT and CDR2 as YYEEEE. V was clipped by 1 base and J by 4 bases, with 8 bases between them. The CDR3 region has the DNA TGTGCCAGCAGCTTGACGGGGTTCACCGGGGAGCTGTTTTTT. Translation: CASSLTGFTGELFF.

The chain links TRBV4-1 to TRBJ1-4; D unclear. In germline, CDR1 is MGHRA, CDR2 YSYEKL. The V end was cut by 1 base, the J end by 5 bases, with 8 bases between. CDR3 length: 14 residues. The CDR3 DNA reads as TGCGCCAGCAGCCAAGGTGGAGGAAATGAAAAACTGTTTTTT. Amino acids: CASSQGGGNEKLFF.

V is TRBV28 and J is TRBJ2-3, with D possibly TRBD2 on 5 matching bases. The germline gives CDR1 MDHEN, CDR2 SYDVKM. CDR3 length: 14 amino acids. V lost 8 bases to trimming and J lost 6 bases, with 18 bases between them. CDR3 protein: CASEGLNAGDTQYF. DNA of the CDR3: TGTGCCAGCGAGGGTTTAAATGCTGGGGATACGCAGTATTTT.

The rearrangement links TRBV11-2 to TRBJ2-7; 9 nucleotides align to TRBD2. The CDR3 sequence is 13 residues long. The J segment lost 10 bases and the V segment lost 1 base, leaving 5 bases of the junction unmatched. Germline V CDR1 and CDR2: SGHAT, FQNNGV. CDR3: CASSLASSGRQYF. CDR3 bases: TGTGCCAGCAGCTTAGCGAGTAGCGGGAGACAGTACTTC.

The chain has TRBV5-8 and TRBJ1-5; 7 bases fit TRBD1. Germline CDR1 reads SGHTS; CDR2 reads YDEGEE. The CDR3 contains 16 residues. V lost 3 bases to trimming and J lost 4 bases; unmatched junction nucleotides: 10. The chain's CDR3 is CASSYPRDRLNQPQHF. CDR3 DNA sequence: TGTGCCAGCAGCTACCCCCGGGACAGACTAAATCAGCCCCAGCATTTT.

This clone was recorded only once. The rearrangement links TRBV5-4 to TRBJ2-5, with TRBD2 identical over 7 bases. The CDR3 runs to 15 residues. Per germline, CDR1 SGHNT and CDR2 YYREEE (reference sequence). V shed 1 base, J shed 5 bases, and the junction held 8 bases outside the gene matches. The CDR3 DNA sequence: TGTGCCAGCAGCTTGTGGGGCGGGAGAGGCGAGACCCAGTACTTC. Its protein product is CASSLWGGRGETQYF.

V and J are TRBV5-6 and TRBJ1-2; D is perhaps TRBD1 (5 bases). The V gene's germline CDR1 is SGHDT and CDR2 YYEEEE. The CDR3 spans 13 residues. Trimming shortened V by 0 bases and J by 4 bases, and 7 bases separated the two germline ends. Here the CDR3 DNA reads TGTGCCAGCAGCTTGGGACAGTTCTATGGCTACACCTTC. It translates to CASSLGQFYGYTF. Supplemented by reference TRBV5-6 and TRBJ1-2, the full variable domain reads DAGVTQSPTHLIKTRGQQVTLRCSPKSGHDTVSWYQQALGQGPQFIFQYYEEEERQRGNFPDRFSGHQFPNYSSELNVNALLLGDSALYLCASSLGQFYGYTFGSGTRLTVV.

This clone was detected once. Compared with germline, one end of the junction differs, possibly owing to a read error. The CDR3 DNA is TGTGCCAGCAGCTTAGGCCGGGCTTTGGGGCTCTTC. This codes for CASSLGRALGLF. This chain joins TRBV13 and TRBJ2-1, with D possibly being TRBD1 (5 bases). From germline, CDR1 is PRHDT and CDR2 FYEKMQ (reference sequence). The CDR3 is 12 amino acids.

As for this clone: Sequence at one end of the junction differs from germline and may be a read error. The rearrangement joins TRBV5-1 to TRBJ2-1; 9 bases map to TRBD1. The germline gives CDR1 SGHRS, CDR2 YFSETQ. The CDR3 has 12 residues. The CDR3 DNA reads TGCGCCAGCAGTTTGGACAGGGGAAAGGAGTTCTTC. Translating it yields CASSLDRGKEFF.

The chain links TRBV21-1 to TRBJ2-5; the listed D gene, TRBD2, was not tested against the DNA. TRBV21-1 is flagged as a pseudogene. The length of the CDR3 is 16 residues. CDR3 region: CATIPKAGGPRETQYF. DNA for the CDR3: TGTGCCACCATTCCTAAAGCGGGAGGGCCGAGAGAGACCCAGTACTTC.

The rearrangement uses TRBV9 and TRBJ2-2; the match to TRBD1 covers 7 bases. After removal of 0 bases from V and 13 bases from J, the junction contained 12 bases not matched to a gene. The CDR3 runs 15 residues. Germline CDR1 SGDLS, CDR2 YYNGEE. The CDR3 DNA sequence: TGTGCCAGCAGCGTAGCTACGAAGGGGACAGAGGGGCTGTTTTTT. It is translated as CASSVATKGTEGLFF.

The V gene is TRBV29-1, the J gene TRBJ2-3, with 11 nucleotides matching TRBD2. Trimming cost V 4 bases and J 0 bases; bases outside gene matches: 6. Germline lookup yields CDR1 SQVTM and CDR2 ANQGSEA. The CDR3 sequence is 16 residues long. CDR3 coding DNA: TGCAGCGTTGTGGGACTAGCGGAGGCTAGCACAGATACGCAGTATTTT. Translated, it gives CSVVGLAEASTDTQYF.